The 14 T cell receptor beta chains reported below all come from one sample, sequenced in a study of cytomegalovirus exposure and HLA in healthy donors. This PCR relied on a set of 60 Vbeta primers and 13 Jbeta primers. Profiled with immunoSEQ multiplex PCR; TCRdb holds only in-frame clones, not every one. The sample shows approximately 130,000 clones, 70% to 90% of them seen only once. The sequencing sample was made of PBMCs. Receptors were obtained from a middle-aged man in good health and CMV-seronegative.

V is TRBV4-3 and J is TRBJ1-1, with D perhaps TRBD1 (5 bases). CDR1 and CDR2 (germline): LGHNA, YSLEER. V was cut by 5 bases and J by 1 base, with 11 bases left in between. The CDR3 extends over 14 amino acids. Written as DNA, the CDR3 is TGCGCCAGCAGCACTTACGGGGGGAACACTGAAGCTTTCTTT. It encodes CASSTYGGNTEAFF.

The chain links TRBV5-1 to TRBJ2-7; D is undetermined. There are 13 residues in the CDR3. V was trimmed by 3 bases and J by 0 bases, leaving 7 bases between them. Germline values: CDR1 SGHRS, CDR2 YFSETQ. For the CDR3, the DNA is TGCGCCAGCAGCTCCCCGAGCTCCTACGAGCAGTACTTC. Protein: CASSSPSSYEQYF.

The rearrangement joins TRBV27 to TRBJ2-1, with TRBD2 matching 14 bases. V gave up 0 bases and J gave up 6 bases; unmatched junction bases: 1. Germline lookup yields CDR1 MNHEY and CDR2 SMNVEV (reference sequence). The CDR3 extends over 16 amino acids. CDR3 loop: CASSLSGLAGGNEQFF. The CDR3 DNA sequence: TGTGCCAGCAGTTTATCCGGACTAGCGGGGGGCAATGAGCAGTTCTTC.

This rearrangement joins TRBV30 to TRBJ1-4, with 7 positions matching TRBD1. V shed 7 bases, J shed 5 bases, and the junction held 10 bases outside the gene matches. This CDR3 is built from 14 residues. Germline assignment: CDR1 GTSNPN and CDR2 SVGIG (reference sequence). CDR3 nucleotides: TGTGCCTCCGATCAGACAGGGAAAAATGAAAAACTGTTTTTT. This codes for CASDQTGKNEKLFF.

About this clone: A read error may produce the germline difference seen at one junction end. The rearrangement links TRBV6-5 to TRBJ1-2; 9 positions match TRBD1. Looked up from germline, CDR1 is MNHEY and CDR2 is SVGAGI. CDR3 length equals 13 residues. CDR3 DNA sequence: TGTGCCAGCAGGACTCCGGGACAGGGATCCCAAGCCTTC. Translated: CASRTPGQGSQAF.

This clone was counted only a few times. The junction departs from the called germline gene at one end, perhaps through a read error. The V gene is TRBV7-9, the J gene TRBJ1-2, with 7 bases identical to TRBD1. CDR3 length equals 13 residues. The germline gives CDR1 SEHNR, CDR2 FQNEAQ (reference sequence). This CDR3 is CSSSLLTGSGYTF. CDR3 nucleotide sequence: TGTTCCAGCAGCCTGCTGACAGGGTCGGGCTACACCTTC.

The V call is TRBV9, the J call TRBJ2-5; tentatively, D is TRBD1 (8 bases). CDR3 length: 13 amino acids. Germline V gene sequence: CDR1 SGDLS, CDR2 YYNGEE. V was trimmed by 1 base and J by 11 bases, leaving 15 bases between them. CDR3 in amino acids: CASSVRQGREQYF. The CDR3 DNA follows: TGTGCCAGCAGCGTACGACAGGGGCGGGAGCAGTACTTC.

The chain is built from TRBV11-2 and TRBJ2-3; 8 nucleotides line up with TRBD2. Germline V gene data show CDR1 as SGHAT and CDR2 as FQNNGV. CDR3 length equals 16 residues. The J segment lost 1 base and the V segment lost 4 bases, leaving 7 bases of the junction unmatched. In DNA, the CDR3 is TGTGCCAGCAGCTCCGATGCGGGGGGCCGCACAGATACGCAGTATTTT. It codes for CASSSDAGGRTDTQYF.

The chain joins TRBV7-8 to TRBJ2-3, with 8 bases aligning to TRBD2. The trim removed 1 base at V and 2 bases at J, leaving 5 bases unmatched. Germline V gene sequence: CDR1 SGHVS, CDR2 FQNEAQ. The CDR3 loop spans 16 amino acids. Written as DNA, the CDR3 is TGTGCCAGCAGCTTAGAAACGGGAGGGTACACAGATACGCAGTATTTT. It translates to CASSLETGGYTDTQYF. The full variable domain, completed using reference TRBV7-8 and TRBJ2-3, is GAGVSQSPRYKVAKRGQDVALRCDPISGHVSLFWYQQALGQGPEFLTYFQNEAQLDKSGLPSDRFFAERPEGSVSTLKIQRTQQEDSAVYLCASSLETGGYTDTQYFGPGTRLTVL.

The rearrangement joins TRBV29-1 to TRBJ2-7; TRBD1 aligns across 11 bases. The length of the CDR3 is 12 residues. Germline loops: CDR1 SQVTM, CDR2 ANQGSEA. Trimming took 7 bases from V and 3 from J; bases not matched to a gene: 2. CDR3 sequence: CSGGTGGYEQYF. As DNA, the CDR3 is TGCAGCGGCGGGACAGGGGGCTACGAGCAGTACTTC.

The chain recombines TRBV12-5 with TRBJ2-5; possible D gene TRBD2, 5 bases. The J call may be in error: the DNA end matches TRBJ2-7 better. From germline, CDR1 is LGHNT and CDR2 FRNRAP. The CDR3 runs 12 residues. CDR3 nucleotide sequence: TGTGCTAGTGGTTTGGGCGCGGGCGAGCAGTACTTC. Encoded protein: CASGLGAGEQYF.

The CDR3 coding sequence is TGCGCCAGCAGCTTTGGGACAGGGGGCCAAGAGACCCAGTACTTC. Encoded protein: CASSFGTGGQETQYF. This sequence joins TRBV5-1 and TRBJ2-5; 11 bases align to TRBD1. The CDR3 length is 15 residues. V lost 2 bases and J lost 1; bases outside the gene matches: 1. Germline CDR1 reads SGHRS; CDR2 reads YFSETQ.

This sequence joins TRBV27 and TRBJ2-3, with D tentatively TRBD1 (7 bases). The V gene lost 4 bases and the J gene lost 2 bases, with 19 bases spanning the gap. Germline values: CDR1 MNHEY, CDR2 SMNVEV (reference sequence). CDR3 length: 17 amino acids. CDR3 loop: CASSYLLPGGPTDTQYF. The CDR3, as DNA: TGTGCCAGCAGTTACTTATTACCAGGGGGGCCCACAGATACGCAGTATTTT.

This clone came up a few times. The CDR3 DNA reads as TGTGCCAGCAGTTACGGAGGCAGGGGGGAACCCTGGCCGTACTTC. Translating gives CASSYGGRGEPWPYF. The rearrangement links TRBV6-6 to TRBJ2-5; maybe TRBD1 (7 bases). V was pared by 2 bases and J by 13 bases, with 23 bases between. Germline CDR1 and CDR2: MNHNY and SVGAGI (reference sequence). The CDR3 contains 15 residues.